The rows below give T cell receptor beta chains drawn from one sample of a study of blood T cells in healthy people across ages. TCRdb reanalysed the 5' RACE reads using MiXCR and keeps one entry per CDR3 protein. The table lists 1.5 million or so distinct CDR3 sequences, about 45% of them singletons. Sequenced material: blood. Receptors originate from a woman between 18 and 30 years old in good health. CDR3s include the opening cysteine and the closing phenylalanine or tryptophan. A D gene is named only where the DNA matches it firmly. Expanded clones get a size class; other rows say once, few or many, or leave the size out.

>TRBD2|.|TRBV6-5|TRBJ2-1
CASSYSGTSGGRYNEQFF
TGTGCCAGCAGTTACTCCGGGACTAGCGGGGGGCGCTACAATGAGCAGTTCTTC
>.|.|TRBV7-8|TRBJ1-1
CASEAGFNTEAFF
TGTGCCAGCGAGGCGGGGTTCAACACTGAAGCTTTCTTT
>.|.|TRBV11-2|TRBJ2-5
CASTKPARLGQETQYF
TGTGCCAGCACCAAACCGGCTAGGCTAGGCCAAGAGACCCAGTACTTC
>.|.|TRBV5-8|TRBJ1-5
CASSEARGIRNQPQHF
TGTGCCAGCAGCGAGGCGCGAGGGATCCGCAATCAGCCCCAGCATTTT
>.|.|TRBV7-2|TRBJ1-2
CASSLGSSVRYGYTF
TGTGCCAGCAGCTTGGGGAGCTCAGTGAGATATGGCTACACCTTC
>.|.|TRBV10-3|TRBJ2-7
CAISESYRRSHEQYF
TGTGCCATCAGTGAGTCGTACAGGAGGTCCCACGAGCAGTACTTC
>.|.|TRBV7-9|TRBJ2-1
CASSRRANNEQFF
TGTGCCAGCAGCCGGAGGGCGAACAATGAGCAGTTCTTC
>TRBD1|.|TRBV12-5|TRBJ2-1
CASGQGVVLPQYNEQFF
TGTGCTAGCGGACAGGGGGTCGTACTACCTCAATACAATGAGCAGTTCTTC
>.|.|TRBV20-1|TRBJ2-7
CSARAGRESSYEQYF
TGCAGTGCTAGAGCTGGGCGGGAAAGCTCCTACGAGCAGTACTTC
>TRBD2|.|TRBV6-1|TRBJ2-3
CASGRGGSNTDTQYF
TGTGCCAGCGGAAGAGGCGGGAGTAACACAGATACGCAGTATTTT
>.|.|TRBV9|TRBJ1-2
CASSVEGIRGYTF
TGTGCCAGCAGCGTAGAGGGGATTCGTGGCTACACCTTC
>.|many|TRBV4-3|TRBJ2-2
CASSQEGSPGELFF
TGCGCCAGCAGCCAAGAGGGGAGTCCCGGGGAGCTGTTTTTT
>TRBD2|.|TRBV29-1|TRBJ2-5
CSVRLAGGPRAQYF
TGCAGCGTTCGACTAGCGGGAGGGCCAAGGGCCCAGTACTTC
>.|.|TRBV27|TRBJ1-5
CAVGAQDQPQHF
TGTGCCGTCGGGGCCCAGGATCAGCCCCAGCATTTT
>TRBD2|few|TRBV27|TRBJ2-3
CASSRAGISTDTQYF
TGTGCCAGCAGTCGAGCGGGAATTAGCACAGATACGCAGTATTTT
>.|.|TRBV28|TRBJ2-7
CASSFLFAAGTYNEQYF
TGTGCCAGCAGTTTCCTGTTTGCTGCGGGTACCTACAATGAGCAGTACTTC
>TRBD1|.|TRBV27|TRBJ1-2
CASSTNRGPLYGYTF
TGTGCCAGCAGTACGAACAGGGGGCCGCTTTATGGCTACACCTTC
>TRBD2|.|TRBV28|TRBJ2-3
CTSSFPYGLAEWEYTDTQYF
TGTACCAGCAGTTTCCCTTACGGACTAGCGGAGTGGGAATACACAGATACGCAGTATTTT